This TCR beta chain is from a study of T-cell memory formation after mild COVID-19. Study-level results: Contracting CD4+ clones lay largely in CM and EM, with CD8+ ones residing in EMRA.

One entry per CDR3 protein, called by TCRdb with MiXCR from the 5' RACE reads. The sample carries 150,000 or so distinct CDR3 sequences, approximately 25% recorded once. The junction had 10 bases not matched to a gene; V was cut back by 5 bases and J by 5 bases. The V gene's germline CDR1 is LNHDA and CDR2 SQIVND (reference sequence). The CDR3 contains 17 residues. As concerns this clonotype: The antigen is not known.

The chain employs TRBV19 and TRBJ2-1; 12 nucleotides match TRBD1. The source is an adult woman who had mild COVID-19 (a few samples of this study predate the infection). Cell type and time point are not known. Sequencing input: PBMCs or a T cell subset sorted from them (not recorded which). DNA of the CDR3: TGTGCCAGTAGTCCCCCTCCCCGGGACAGGGGGCACAATGAGCAGTTCTTC. Protein: CASSPPPRDRGHNEQFF.